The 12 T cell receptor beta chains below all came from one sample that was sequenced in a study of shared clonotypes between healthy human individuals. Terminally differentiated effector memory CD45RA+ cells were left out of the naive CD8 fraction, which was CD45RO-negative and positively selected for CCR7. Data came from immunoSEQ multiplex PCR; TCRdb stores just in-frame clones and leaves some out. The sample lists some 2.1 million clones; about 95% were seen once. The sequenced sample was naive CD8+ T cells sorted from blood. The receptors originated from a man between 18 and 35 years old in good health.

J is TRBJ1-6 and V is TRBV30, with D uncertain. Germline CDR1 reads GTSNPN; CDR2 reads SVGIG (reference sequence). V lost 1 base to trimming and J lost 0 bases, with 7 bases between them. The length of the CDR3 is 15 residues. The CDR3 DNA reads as TGTGCCTGGAGTGCCGAAAGCTCCTATAATTCACCCCTCCACTTT. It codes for CAWSAESSYNSPLHF.

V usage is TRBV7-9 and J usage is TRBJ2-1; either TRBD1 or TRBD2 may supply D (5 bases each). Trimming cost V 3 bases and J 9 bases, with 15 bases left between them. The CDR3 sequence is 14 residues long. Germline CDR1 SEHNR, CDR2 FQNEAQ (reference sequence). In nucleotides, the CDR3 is TGTGCCAGCAGCTTTAACCAGCTTGGGGGTGAGCAGTTCTTC. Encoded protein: CASSFNQLGGEQFF.

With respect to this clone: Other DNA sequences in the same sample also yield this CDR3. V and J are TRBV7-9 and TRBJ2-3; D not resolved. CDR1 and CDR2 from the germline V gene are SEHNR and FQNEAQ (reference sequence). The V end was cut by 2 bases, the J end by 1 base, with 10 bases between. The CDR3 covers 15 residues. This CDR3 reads CASSLTSSGTDTQYF. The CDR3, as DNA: TGTGCCAGCAGCTTAACGTCCTCTGGCACAGATACGCAGTATTTT. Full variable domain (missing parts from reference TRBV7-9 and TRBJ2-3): DTGVSQNPRHKITKRGQNVTFRCDPISEHNRLYWYRQTLGQGPEFLTYFQNEAQLEKSRLLSDRFSAERPKGSFSTLEIQRTEQGDSAMYLCASSLTSSGTDTQYFGPGTRLTVL.

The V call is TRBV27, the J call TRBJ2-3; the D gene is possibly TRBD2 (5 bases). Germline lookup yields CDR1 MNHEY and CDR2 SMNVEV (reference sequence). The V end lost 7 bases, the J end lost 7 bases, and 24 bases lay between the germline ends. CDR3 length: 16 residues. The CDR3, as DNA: TGTGCCAGCACCGTCTCGGCGGCCGACTACAGATATACGCAGTATTTT. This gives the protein CASTVSAADYRYTQYF.

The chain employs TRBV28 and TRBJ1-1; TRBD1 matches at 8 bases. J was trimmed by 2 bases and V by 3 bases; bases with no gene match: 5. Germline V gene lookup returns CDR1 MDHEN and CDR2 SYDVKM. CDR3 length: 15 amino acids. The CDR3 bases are TGTGCCAGCAGTTTTGCCGACAGGGGAAACACTGAAGCTTTCTTT. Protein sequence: CASSFADRGNTEAFF.

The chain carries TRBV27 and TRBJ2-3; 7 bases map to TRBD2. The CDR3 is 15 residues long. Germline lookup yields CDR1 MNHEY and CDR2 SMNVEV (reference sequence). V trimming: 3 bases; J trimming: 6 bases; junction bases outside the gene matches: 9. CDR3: CASSLGAGKEDTQYF. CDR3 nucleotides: TGTGCCAGCAGTTTGGGAGCGGGGAAGGAGGATACGCAGTATTTT.

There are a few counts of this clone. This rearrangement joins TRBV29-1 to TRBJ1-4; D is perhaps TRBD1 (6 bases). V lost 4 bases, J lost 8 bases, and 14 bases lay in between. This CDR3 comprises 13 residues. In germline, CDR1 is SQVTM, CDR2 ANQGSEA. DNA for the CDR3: TGCAGCGTTGGCGAAGGGGGTAGGGAAAAACTGTTTTTT. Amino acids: CSVGEGGREKLFF.

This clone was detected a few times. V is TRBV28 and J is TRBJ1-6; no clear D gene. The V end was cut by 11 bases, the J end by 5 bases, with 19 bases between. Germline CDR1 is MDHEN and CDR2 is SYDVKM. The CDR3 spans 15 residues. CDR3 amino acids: CACNGPPWDNSPLHF. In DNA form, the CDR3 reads TGTGCCTGCAACGGGCCCCCCTGGGATAATTCACCCCTCCACTTT.

CDR3 protein: CASRWTGLRTEAFF. CDR3 bases: TGTGCCAGCAGGTGGACAGGACTTCGCACTGAAGCTTTCTTT. The rearrangement uses TRBV28 and TRBJ1-1; 7 bases match TRBD1. Germline CDR1 MDHEN, CDR2 SYDVKM. The CDR3 consists of 14 residues. V lost 6 bases, J lost 4 bases, and 8 bases stayed unmatched.

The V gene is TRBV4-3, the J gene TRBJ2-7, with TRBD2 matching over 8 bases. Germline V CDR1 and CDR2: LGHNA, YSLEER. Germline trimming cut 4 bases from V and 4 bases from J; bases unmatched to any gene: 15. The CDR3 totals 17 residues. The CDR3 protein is CASSPPRPAGEGYEQYF. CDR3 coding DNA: TGCGCCAGCAGCCCCCCTAGGCCAGCGGGAGAGGGTTACGAGCAGTACTTC.

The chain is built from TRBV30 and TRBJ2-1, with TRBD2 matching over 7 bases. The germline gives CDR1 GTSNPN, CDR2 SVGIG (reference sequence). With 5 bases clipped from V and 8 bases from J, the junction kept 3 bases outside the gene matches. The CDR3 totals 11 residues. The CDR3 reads CAWGEGHEQFF. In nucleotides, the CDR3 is TGTGCCTGGGGGGAGGGCCATGAGCAGTTCTTC.

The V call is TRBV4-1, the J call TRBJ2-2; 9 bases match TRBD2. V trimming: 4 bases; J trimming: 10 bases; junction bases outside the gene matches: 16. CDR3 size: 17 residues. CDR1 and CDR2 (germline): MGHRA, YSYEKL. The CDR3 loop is CASSPPGTSYALEELFF. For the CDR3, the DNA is TGCGCCAGCAGCCCGCCCGGGACTAGCTACGCCTTAGAGGAGCTGTTTTTT.